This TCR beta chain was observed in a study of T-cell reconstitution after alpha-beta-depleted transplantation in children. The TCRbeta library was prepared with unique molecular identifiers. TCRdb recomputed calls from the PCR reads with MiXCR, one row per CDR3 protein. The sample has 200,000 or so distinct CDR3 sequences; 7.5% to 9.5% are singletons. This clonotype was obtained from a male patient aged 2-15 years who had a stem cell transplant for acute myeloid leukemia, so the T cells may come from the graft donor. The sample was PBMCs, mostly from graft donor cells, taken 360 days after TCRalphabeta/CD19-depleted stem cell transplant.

In nucleotides, the CDR3 is TGTGCCAGTAGGAAACTAGCGGATTCCTACAATGAGCAGTTCTTC. Protein product: CASRKLADSYNEQFF. The chain recombines TRBV19 with TRBJ2-1; 8 positions match TRBD2. The V segment lost 6 bases and the J segment 1 base; nucleotides outside the gene matches: 5. Per the germline V gene, CDR1 is LNHDA and CDR2 is SQIVND (reference sequence). The CDR3 is 15 residues long.